The 20 T cell receptor beta chains reported below all come from one sample, sequenced in a study of T cell repertoires in cytomegalovirus infection. TCRdb re-called the reads with MiXCR, one entry per CDR3 protein. The sample has about 530,000 distinct CDR3 sequences, roughly 29% seen once. The specimen sequenced was PBMCs. These receptors came from a human donor in good health (CMV status not recorded). Some clones in this sample may be carry-over from other donors' samples.

On this clonotype itself: This sequence may be a read error, since a much larger clone differs from it by one base. The chain links TRBV7-2 to TRBJ1-4, with D maybe TRBD1 (5 bases). This CDR3 has 18 amino acids. Trimming took off 3 bases at V and 7 bases at J, with 24 bases between the two ends. The germline V gene has CDR1 SGHTA and CDR2 FQGNSA. The CDR3 region is CASSFTPFGGDVSEKLFF. The CDR3 DNA follows: TGTGCCAGCAGCTTTACACCCTTCGGGGGGGACGTTAGTGAAAAACTGTTTTTT.

This clonotype turned up a few times. The genes are TRBV19 and TRBJ1-5; D remains unclear. The CDR3 covers 15 residues. V lost 6 bases, J lost 0 bases, and 12 bases lay in between. The germline V gene encodes CDR1 LNHDA and CDR2 SQIVND (reference sequence). CDR3 nucleotides: TGTGCCAGTAGGGTACAGCGGAATAGCAATCAGCCCCAGCATTTT. This codes for CASRVQRNSNQPQHF.

This chain joins TRBV6-6 and TRBJ1-1, with D possibly matching TRBD1 (5 bases). Trimming removed 2 bases at V and 5 bases at J, with 15 bases between. The CDR3 has 15 residues. Germline V gene lookup returns CDR1 MNHNY and CDR2 SVGAGI (reference sequence). The DNA of the CDR3 is TGTGCCAGCAGTTACAAGGTCCCAGGGCGGACTGAAGCTTTCTTT. Encoded protein: CASSYKVPGRTEAFF.

The chain uses TRBV6-2 or TRBV6-3 and TRBJ2-5; 9 bases align to TRBD2. The CDR3 extends over 16 amino acids. Germline CDR1 is MNHEY and CDR2 is SVGEGT. V lost 5 bases, J lost 6 bases, and 13 bases stayed unmatched. This chain's CDR3 is CASSPLGGSGRQTQYF. The CDR3, as DNA: TGTGCCAGCAGTCCCCTTGGAGGTAGCGGGAGACAGACCCAGTACTTC.

This clonotype was counted between two and nine times. J is TRBJ2-7 and V is TRBV7-6; D is tentatively TRBD1 or TRBD2 (6 bases each). The germline gives CDR1 SGHVS, CDR2 FNYEAQ. The V end was cut by 6 bases, the J end by 9 bases, with 21 bases between. There are 14 residues in the CDR3. The CDR3 is CASSSVNGGVRQYV. In DNA form, the CDR3 reads TGTGCCAGCAGTTCCGTCAACGGGGGCGTAAGGCAGTACGTC.

V is TRBV12-3 or TRBV12-4 and J is TRBJ2-3; no clear D. Trimming removed 5 bases from V and 9 bases from J, with 12 bases in between. This CDR3 region has 12 residues. The CDR3 DNA reads TGTGCCAGCAGTACCGCCCCCAACACGCAGTATTTT. It codes for CASSTAPNTQYF.

This clonotype was seen repeatedly, ten times or more. The chain employs TRBV28 and TRBJ2-1; 10 bases fit TRBD2. Germline CDR1 MDHEN, CDR2 SYDVKM. CDR3 length: 23 residues. Germline trimming cut 1 base from V and 0 bases from J; bases unmatched to any gene: 21. This chain's CDR3 is CASSLSRGLAPAEPRSSYNEQFF. CDR3 nucleotides: TGTGCCAGCAGTTTATCACGGGGACTAGCGCCAGCCGAGCCCAGGAGCTCCTACAATGAGCAGTTCTTC.

The V gene is TRBV19, the J gene TRBJ1-1; 9 bases are a match to TRBD1. The CDR3 length is 16 residues. The V gene end was trimmed by 5 bases and the J gene end by 4 bases; junction bases not matched to a gene: 11. CDR1 and CDR2 from the germline V gene are LNHDA and SQIVND (reference sequence). CDR3 residues: CASSLDRGLPSTEAFF. The CDR3 bases are TGTGCCAGTAGTTTGGACAGGGGCCTCCCGAGCACTGAAGCTTTCTTT.

This clonotype has a handful of counts. The chain links TRBV7-8 to TRBJ2-3, with 14 positions matching TRBD2. Looked up from germline, CDR1 is SGHVS and CDR2 is FQNEAQ. V shed 2 bases, J shed 5 bases, and the junction held 12 bases outside the gene matches. The CDR3 contains 19 residues. The CDR3 bases are TGTGCCAGCAGCTTACCGGGACTAGCGGGAGAGCTTTTTGTAGATACGCAGTATTTT. Translating gives CASSLPGLAGELFVDTQYF. Filled out from reference TRBV7-8 and TRBJ2-3, the complete variable domain reads GAGVSQSPRYKVAKRGQDVALRCDPISGHVSLFWYQQALGQGPEFLTYFQNEAQLDKSGLPSDRFFAERPEGSVSTLKIQRTQQEDSAVYLCASSLPGLAGELFVDTQYFGPGTRLTVL.

This clonotype was seen a handful of times. This chain uses TRBV7-8 with TRBJ2-5; the D gene is possibly TRBD1 (5 bases). Germline V gives CDR1 SGHVS, CDR2 FQNEAQ. The CDR3 is made up of 14 amino acids. V dropped 0 bases and J dropped 2 bases, with 7 bases sitting between them. The CDR3 region is CASSLARQQETQYF. The CDR3, as DNA: TGTGCCAGCAGCTTAGCACGACAGCAAGAGACCCAGTACTTC.

This chain joins TRBV12-3 or TRBV12-4 and TRBJ2-1, with TRBD2 matching 8 bases. Losses at the gene ends were 7 bases for V and 4 bases for J; bases not matched to a gene: 12. The CDR3 has 16 amino acids. The CDR3 bases are TGTGCCAGCACTACCCCCGCGGGAGGAGGTTACAATGAGCAGTTCTTC. This codes for CASTTPAGGGYNEQFF.

This clonotype was seen only a few times. V usage is TRBV11-2 and J usage is TRBJ1-3, with 12 nucleotides matching TRBD1. The CDR3 covers 19 residues. The germline V gene has CDR1 SGHAT and CDR2 FQNNGV. V gave up 8 bases and J gave up 2 bases; unmatched junction bases: 16. The chain's CDR3 is CASGNPVRDRGRPGNTIYF. The CDR3 DNA follows: TGTGCCAGCGGCAATCCTGTCCGGGACAGGGGGCGACCTGGAAACACCATATATTTT.

The sample holds a few counts of this clonotype. This CDR3 reads CASSQPGARNEQYF. In DNA, the CDR3 is TGTGCCAGCAGCCAGCCAGGGGCCAGAAACGAGCAGTACTTC. The chain joins TRBV4-2 to TRBJ2-7; D is perhaps TRBD1 (6 bases). Germline V gives CDR1 LGHNA, CDR2 YNFKEQ. V lost 3 bases and J 5 bases, leaving 14 bases between the germline ends. This CDR3 contains 14 residues.

This chain uses TRBV6-5 with TRBJ1-1; no definite D call. The CDR3 consists of 11 residues. V was trimmed by 5 bases and J by 9 bases, leaving 10 bases between them. CDR1 and CDR2 (germline): MNHEY, SVGAGI. This CDR3 is CASSTPDKAFF. The CDR3 nucleotides read TGTGCCAGCAGTACGCCTGACAAAGCTTTCTTT.

V usage is TRBV18 and J usage is TRBJ1-2, with a possible D match to TRBD1 (6 bases). The CDR3 loop spans 13 amino acids. Looked up from germline, CDR1 is KGHSH and CDR2 is LQKENI. V lost 2 bases to trimming and J lost 4 bases, with 8 bases between them. CDR3 coding DNA: TGTGCCAGCTCACCAGACAGGATCTATGGCTACACCTTC. It is translated as CASSPDRIYGYTF.

In its sample, this clonotype was seen many times. J is TRBJ1-2 and V is TRBV7-6, with 9 positions matching TRBD1. CDR3 length: 16 residues. V gave up 2 bases and J gave up 4 bases; unmatched junction bases: 8. The V gene's germline CDR1 is SGHVS and CDR2 FNYEAQ. The CDR3 DNA follows: TGTGCCAGCAGCTTATTTTCGGGGACAGGGTCCTATGGCTACACCTTC. Protein sequence: CASSLFSGTGSYGYTF.

The table lists this clonotype with a few counts. The chain recombines TRBV5-4 with TRBJ2-3; D is unresolved. The V end was cut by 10 bases, the J end by 0 bases, with 12 bases between. The CDR3 contains 13 residues. Germline CDR1 and CDR2: SGHNT and YYREEE (reference sequence). The CDR3 sequence: CAFRRLSTDTQYF. The CDR3 coding sequence is TGTGCCTTCCGCCGACTCAGCACAGATACGCAGTATTTT.

This clonotype was recorded many times. V usage is TRBV11-2 and J usage is TRBJ2-5; D perhaps matches TRBD2 (5 bases). CDR1 SGHAT and CDR2 FQNNGV come from the germline V gene. The CDR3 totals 15 residues. Trimming shortened V by 0 bases and J by 1 base, and 9 bases separated the two germline ends. CDR3 DNA: TGTGCCAGCAGCTTAGAGGGGAGCAGCCAAGAGACCCAGTACTTC. It specifies CASSLEGSSQETQYF.

J is TRBJ2-1 and V is TRBV7-2, with D uncertain. The CDR3 spans 15 residues. Germline-derived CDR1 and CDR2 are SGHTA and FQGNSA. V shed 5 bases and J shed 10 bases, with 21 bases lying between them. CDR3 in amino acids: CASSTTGPLSGEQFF. The CDR3 DNA follows: TGTGCCAGCAGCACGACCGGGCCCTTAAGTGGCGAGCAGTTCTTC.

Ten or more counts support this clonotype. V gene TRBV11-2 combines with J gene TRBJ2-5; D is unresolved. The CDR3 loop spans 13 amino acids. CDR1 and CDR2 (germline): SGHAT, FQNNGV. Trimming took 4 bases from V and 4 from J, leaving 10 bases between them. This chain's CDR3 is CASSSLILETQYF. The CDR3 coding sequence is TGTGCCAGCAGCTCCCTTATTTTAGAGACCCAGTACTTC.